This T cell receptor beta chain was captured by sequencing in a study of blood T cells in healthy people across ages (dated by TCRdb to the mid-2010s). Notes on the research overall: In model experiments, template switching captured about one uniquely barcoded TCR beta cDNA molecule for every two T cells. Using the same blood draw, the study looked at two additional independent replicas of 1 million unique cDNA reads for two donors, one aged 18 to 30 and the other aged 80 or older. The donors were divided into four age groups: young (average around 17 years), middle-aged (around 41), aged (under 70) and long-lived (roughly 82). Donors of different ages were randomly distributed across sequencing lanes to avoid experimental bias. Age-related changes in TCR beta repertoire diversity were measured in the study by deep sequencing normalized with unique cDNA molecular identifiers.

CDR1 is given as DFQATT and CDR2 as SNEGSKA, both from the germline V gene (reference sequence). Including cysteine and phenylalanine, the CDR3 has 16 amino acids. The entry retains the CDR3 DNA only, 48 bases that are in frame from base 1. The germline ends are 17 bases apart after V is trimmed by 3 bases and J by 2 bases. General findings and caveats noted by the study authors: Compared with the aged group, the long-lived group had more naive CD4+ T cells, fewer expanded clones and increased TCR diversity, suggesting age selection. The percentage of naive T cells measured by flow cytometry correlated strongly with observed TCR beta diversity. Observed TCR beta diversity per million T cells fell roughly linearly with age, and a significant reduction was already apparent by age around 40. Since profiling was done on bulk unsorted PBMCs, naive and antigen-experienced compartments could not be conclusively compared. Estimates of total diversity from one million sequenced T cells were regarded as lower bounds and underestimates. Because donor CMV infection status was unknown, age-related changes in expanded clonotypes were potentially confounded.

The library was prepared using 5' RACE. The instrument given in TCRdb is Illumina HiSeq 2500. The second PCR ran for about 7 to 11 cycles and used a J-beta primer mix along with a sample-barcoded 5' primer. A template-switch 5' adaptor carrying 12 random nucleotides introduced a unique molecular identifier onto each TCR beta cDNA molecule. At least 2.5 million CDR3-containing paired-end reads were obtained from each sample. First-strand cDNA was synthesized from all RNA with the Mint cDNA synthesis kit, primed by a TRBC-specific oligonucleotide. Following uracil-DNA glycosylase treatment, a first 18-cycle PCR with universal primers M1SS and BC2_uni_R was performed on all cDNA. As for how the authors treated the data: For normalization, 1 million high-quality reads, each with a distinct molecular identifier, were randomly selected from each sample. Reads with shared molecular identifiers were discarded instead of being binned into consensus sequences. CDR3 identification, clonotype clustering and error correction used MiTCR with a Q25 quality threshold and the strictest error-elimination algorithm. A nonparametric unseen species model using Euler transformation provided a lower-bound estimate of total TCR beta diversity. The raw public data were reprocessed by TCRdb itself: fastp quality trimming at Q25, MiXCR clonotype calling, in-frame beta chains only. Entries that share a CDR3 protein sequence are merged under the most common genes and DNA. TCRdb, rather than the study authors, made the V and J calls. The sample records hundreds of thousands of distinct CDR3 sequences, 20% to 25% of which are singletons. Together, the top ten hold approximately 3.7% of the sample.

This clonotype was seen only a few times. The clone's antigen remains unknown. The input lacks base qualities; no much larger clone sits a single base away. The donors were some 36 Caucasian individuals from Russia, aged 6 to 90 years, who were systemically healthy. Each donor gave about 9.2 milliliters of peripheral blood, drawn into EDTA-treated Vacutainer tubes. Ficoll-Paque density-gradient centrifugation was used to isolate PBMCs, with at least 7 million per sample. Total RNA, at least 5.5 micrograms per sample, was extracted from PBMCs with Trizol reagent. The percentages of naive CD45RAhigh/CD27high T cells were determined by flow cytometry on a PBMC aliquot from every donor.

The sample was blood. The clonotype was recovered from a man in his 70s in good health. The rearranged chain carries TRBV20-1 and TRBJ2-1; the D gene lacks a confident call. The nucleotides read TGCAGTGCTAGTATTGCCCGTACTGCCGCCTACAATGAGCAGTTCTTC. It is translated as CSASIARTAAYNEQFF.